This is a list of T cell receptor beta chains from one sample in a study of Ad26.COV2.S vaccination and SARS-CoV-2 variants. Repertoires were generated with immunoSEQ multiplex PCR, while TCRdb's copy carries only in-frame clones and drops some. The repertoire holds 300,000 to 400,000 clones, with 88% as singletons. The sequenced sample was peripheral blood, obtained in a trial of Ad26.COV2.S vaccine versus placebo. These receptors all stem from a person aged 18-65 years who received the Ad26.COV2.S COVID-19 vaccine or a placebo. Each CDR3 is given with its conserved first and last residue. D genes are given only for firm matches. The size of a clone is reported for some rows only, either as once, few or many, or as a class for expanded clones.

NA	TRBV7-9	TRBJ2-7	NA	CASSRGLERSEQYF	TGTGCCAGCAGCCGCGGATTAGAAAGGTCCGAGCAGTACTTC
NA	TRBV21-1	TRBJ1-2	NA	CASSREASRGAVDGYTF	TGTGCCAGCAGCCGAGAAGCCAGCCGGGGGGCGGTGGATGGCTACACCTTC
NA	TRBV2	TRBJ1-4	NA	CASLDGRNEKLFF	TGTGCCAGTCTGGACGGACGTAATGAAAAACTGTTTTTT
TRBD1	TRBV29-1	TRBJ2-2	NA	CSVVGPRGSGVGELFF	TGCAGCGTTGTGGGTCCCAGGGGGTCAGGAGTCGGGGAGCTGTTTTTT
NA	TRBV7-3	TRBJ2-3	NA	CASSFPLKPGNGTDTQYF	TGTGCCAGCAGCTTCCCACTCAAACCAGGGAACGGCACAGATACGCAGTATTTT
NA	TRBV7-9	TRBJ1-3	once	CASSRIQVGNTIYF	TGTGCCAGCAGCCGGATTCAGGTCGGAAATACCATATATTTT
NA	TRBV4-1	TRBJ2-5	NA	CASSQDHQETQYF	TGCGCCAGCAGCCAAGACCACCAAGAGACCCAGTACTTC
TRBD1	TRBV4-3	TRBJ1-2	few	CASSHPDRADYGYTF	TGCGCCAGCAGCCACCCCGACAGGGCGGACTATGGCTACACCTTC
TRBD2	TRBV6-2/TRBV6-3	TRBJ2-5	NA	CASSYGGLGGWSQYF	TGTGCCAGCAGTTACGGGGGACTAGGGGGATGGTCCCAGTACTTC
NA	TRBV18	TRBJ2-2	NA	CASSPPNAATGELFF	TGTGCCAGCTCACCACCCAACGCGGCGACCGGGGAGCTGTTTTTT
NA	TRBV5-6	TRBJ2-1	NA	CASSLRWNEQFF	TGTGCCAGCAGCCTTAGATGGAATGAGCAGTTCTTC
NA	TRBV3-1/TRBV3-2	TRBJ1-2	NA	CASSQDVGGANYGYTF	TGTGCCAGCAGCCAAGATGTAGGGGGAGCTAACTATGGCTACACCTTC
NA	TRBV4-2	TRBJ1-4	many	CASSQVAGRNEKLFF	TGTGCCAGCAGCCAAGTGGCAGGACGGAATGAAAAACTGTTTTTT
NA	TRBV7-3	TRBJ1-4	NA	CASSGTGVRSEKLFF	TGTGCCAGCAGCGGAACGGGGGTCCGGAGTGAAAAACTGTTTTTT
NA	TRBV12-3/TRBV12-4	TRBJ2-3	NA	CASRPGITDTQYF	TGTGCCAGCAGACCAGGGATCACAGATACGCAGTATTTT
NA	TRBV30	TRBJ2-7	NA	CAWSVTGSEQYF	TGTGCCTGGAGTGTAACTGGGAGCGAGCAGTACTTC
NA	TRBV6-5	TRBJ2-3	NA	CASSYFVGDTQYF	TGTGCCAGCAGTTATTTCGTAGGGGATACGCAGTATTTT
NA	TRBV28	TRBJ2-1	NA	CASSPPGGNEQFF	TGTGCCAGCAGTCCCCCAGGCGGGAATGAGCAGTTCTTC
NA	TRBV28	TRBJ1-4	NA	CASSLPPGLREKLFF	TGTGCCAGCAGTTTACCCCCAGGGCTTAGGGAAAAACTGTTTTTT
NA	TRBV7-9	TRBJ1-4	many	CASSLPQGHGEKLFF	TGTGCCAGCAGCTTACCACAGGGTCACGGTGAAAAACTGTTTTTT
TRBD2	TRBV5-1	TRBJ2-7	NA	CASSTGLAEWGYEQYF	TGCGCCAGCAGCACGGGACTAGCGGAGTGGGGCTACGAGCAGTACTTC
NA	TRBV2	TRBJ1-2	NA	CASSQYGYTF	TGTGCCAGCAGCCAATATGGCTACACCTTC
NA	TRBV5-1	TRBJ1-4	NA	CASSSGVIRENEKLFF	TGCGCCAGCAGCTCGGGGGTCATACGGGAAAATGAAAAACTGTTTTTT
NA	TRBV14	TRBJ2-5	NA	CASSPWTQETQYF	TGTGCCAGCAGCCCTTGGACCCAAGAGACCCAGTACTTC
NA	TRBV9	TRBJ2-7	NA	CASSASSGRGHEQYF	TGTGCCAGCAGCGCCTCCTCTGGTAGGGGCCACGAGCAGTACTTC
TRBD1	TRBV5-6	TRBJ2-7	many	CASSSETRDSGSYEQYF	TGTGCCAGCAGCTCGGAGACCCGGGACAGTGGATCCTACGAGCAGTACTTC
TRBD1	TRBV5-1	TRBJ2-1	once	CASSQQRGQVQNEQFF	TGCGCCAGCAGCCAACAGAGAGGACAGGTCCAAAATGAGCAGTTCTTC
NA	TRBV7-2	TRBJ2-7	NA	CASSLGRIPTYEQYF	TGTGCCAGCAGCTTAGGCCGAATTCCTACCTACGAGCAGTACTTC
TRBD1	TRBV12-5	TRBJ2-7	NA	CASGFENRTGYEQYF	TGTGCTAGTGGTTTCGAAAACCGGACAGGATACGAGCAGTACTTC
TRBD2	TRBV7-8	TRBJ2-1	NA	CASSRGRANEQFF	TGTGCCAGCAGCCGCGGGAGGGCCAATGAGCAGTTCTTC
NA	TRBV30	TRBJ1-2	NA	CAWSVSSLYGYTF	TGTGCCTGGAGTGTCTCCAGCCTCTATGGCTACACCTTC
TRBD1	TRBV27	TRBJ1-1	NA	CASSLHRGGTEAFF	TGTGCCAGCAGTTTACACAGGGGAGGGACTGAAGCTTTCTTT
NA	TRBV7-9	TRBJ1-2	once	CASSTKLWGYTF	TGTGCCAGCAGCACCAAGCTATGGGGCTACACCTTC
NA	TRBV7-9	TRBJ2-3	NA	CASSHSGSTDTQYF	TGTGCCAGCAGCCACTCGGGATCCACAGATACGCAGTATTTT
NA	TRBV20-1	TRBJ1-1	NA	CSASMAGPNTEAFF	TGCAGTGCTAGTATGGCGGGGCCGAACACTGAAGCTTTCTTT
NA	TRBV7-9	TRBJ2-7	NA	CASSFPSGETYEQYF	TGTGCCAGCAGCTTCCCCTCAGGGGAGACCTACGAGCAGTACTTC
NA	TRBV7-2	TRBJ1-3	NA	CASSLVGRIANTIYF	TGTGCCAGCAGCTTAGTCGGCAGGATAGCAAACACCATATATTTT
NA	TRBV7-3	TRBJ1-1	NA	CASSLRRVRMNTEAFF	TGTGCCAGCAGCTTAAGGAGAGTGAGGATGAACACTGAAGCTTTCTTT
TRBD1	TRBV6-6	TRBJ1-5	NA	CASRTGANRSNQPQHF	TGTGCCAGCCGGACAGGGGCCAACCGAAGCAATCAGCCCCAGCATTTT
TRBD1	TRBV7-7	TRBJ2-3	NA	CASSSQGGLGTDTQYF	TGTGCTAGCAGCTCGCAAGGGGGCCTAGGCACAGATACGCAGTATTTT
NA	TRBV5-5	TRBJ1-1	NA	CASSLSGLNTEAFF	TGTGCCAGCAGCTTGAGTGGGTTGAACACTGAAGCTTTCTTT
NA	TRBV4-2	TRBJ1-2	NA	CASSQDPTGRGYTF	TGTGCCAGCAGCCAAGATCCGACGGGGAGAGGCTACACCTTC
NA	TRBV5-1	TRBJ1-2	NA	CASSLGRGTNYGYTF	TGCGCCAGCAGCTTGGGCCGTGGGACTAACTATGGCTACACCTTC
NA	TRBV30	TRBJ2-7	NA	CAWSGLNEQYF	TGTGCCTGGAGTGGTTTAAACGAGCAGTACTTC